This TCR beta chain was recovered during a study of cytomegalovirus exposure and HLA in healthy donors. This clone was counted a few times. Its antigen is not identified. V lost 0 bases and J 3 bases, leaving 11 bases between the germline ends. The CDR3 is 16 amino acids. Germline lookup yields CDR1 LGHNA and CDR2 YNFKEQ. Vbeta (60) and Jbeta (13) primers were used in the PCR. The assay was immunoSEQ multiplex PCR, and TCRdb's table has in-frame clones only and misses some. The sample holds around 160,000 clones, 70% to 80% seen once. Overall study findings and caveats: Among the most significant clusters, several appeared linked to common viral pathogens in a later analysis.

The TCR sequence derives from a man in his late teens or twenties in good health and CMV-seropositive. The sample consisted of PBMCs. The V and J genes are TRBV4-2 and TRBJ1-4; D uncertain. The CDR3 DNA reads as TGTGCCAGCAGCCAAGATCGCGGAGGTCCTAATGAAAAACTGTTTTTT. Protein product: CASSQDRGGPNEKLFF.